This TCR beta chain is drawn from a study of T cells in narcolepsy. Study summary: Healthy controls were enrolled alongside patients with narcolepsy type 1 or type 2.

The CDR3 length is 12 residues. CDR1 is SEHNR and CDR2 is FQNEAQ in the germline V gene (reference sequence). Trimming pared 5 bases from V and 14 bases from J, leaving 13 bases between. This clone was observed once. Its antigen remains unidentified. Data came from immunoSEQ multiplex PCR; TCRdb stores just in-frame clones and leaves some out. Among under 25,000 clones listed, approximately 85% were seen once. Overall study results and limits: HCRT-specific and TRIB2-specific autoreactive clonotypes appeared among same-patient CSF and blood CD4+ clonotypes. Autoreactive clonotypes reportedly recurred in blood of same and different patients, not controls.

Specimen: CD45RA- memory CD4+ T cells from PBMCs. This chain uses TRBV7-9 with TRBJ1-6, with a weak D call TRBD1 (6 bases). This receptor was obtained from a human donor with narcolepsy. CDR3: CASSEGGRTLHF. In DNA form, the CDR3 reads TGTGCCAGCAGCGAGGGGGGCCGGACCCTCCACTTT.